Following are 31 T cell receptor beta chains from one sample sequenced in a study of blood T cell repertoires in COVID-19. Some clones are missing from TCRdb's copy, which holds only in-frame ones; the method was immunoSEQ multiplex PCR. The sample consists of roughly 100,000 clones, 91% of them appearing once. Sequencing was performed on peripheral blood. These receptors were taken from a man aged 45-60 years with acute or convalescent COVID-19.

The genes are TRBV19 and TRBJ1-1, with 9 bases that match TRBD1. The CDR3 covers 16 residues. Germline V CDR1 and CDR2: LNHDA, SQIVND (reference sequence). V shed 6 bases, J shed 4 bases, and the junction held 12 bases outside the gene matches. The CDR3 reads CASRSGQGRGGTEAFF. The DNA of the CDR3 is TGTGCCAGTAGGAGTGGACAGGGGAGGGGTGGCACTGAAGCTTTCTTT.

The V call is TRBV6-6, the J call TRBJ1-6; 9 bases line up with TRBD1. The junction had 17 bases not matched to a gene; V was cut back by 6 bases and J by 5 bases. The germline CDR1 and CDR2 sequences are MNHNY and SVGAGI (reference sequence). This CDR3 is 19 amino acids long. The CDR3 protein is CASSSTGQGGFNNNSPLHF. CDR3 DNA: TGTGCCAGCAGCTCCACGGGACAGGGTGGCTTTAACAATAATTCACCCCTCCACTTT.

The chain combines TRBV28 with TRBJ2-3; D possibly corresponds to TRBD2 (5 bases). The ends were cut back, 4 bases at V and 0 bases at J, with 11 bases in the middle. Germline CDR1 MDHEN, CDR2 SYDVKM. This CDR3 has 15 amino acids. The CDR3 DNA sequence: TGTGCCAGCAGTTCGGCAGCGGCTAGCACAGATACGCAGTATTTT. It specifies CASSSAAASTDTQYF.

This sequence joins TRBV7-3 and TRBJ2-1; tentatively, D is TRBD2 (5 bases). The CDR3 runs 14 residues. CDR1 is SGHTA and CDR2 is FQGTGA in the germline V gene. V shed 5 bases and J shed 8 bases, with 16 bases lying between them. In nucleotides, the CDR3 is TGTGCCAGCAGCCGGAGGACCAGTTTCGATGAGCAGTTCTTC. Its translation is CASSRRTSFDEQFF.

This clone was seen only a few times. CDR3 DNA sequence: TGTGCCAGCAGACCCATGGGCCTTCTGGGCTACACCTTC. It codes for CASRPMGLLGYTF. The rearrangement uses TRBV2 and TRBJ1-2; D gene unclear. V dropped 6 bases and J dropped 8 bases, with 16 bases sitting between them. The germline V gene has CDR1 SNHLY and CDR2 FYNNEI. The CDR3 is made up of 13 amino acids.

This clone was seen more than once but under ten times. V and J are TRBV30 and TRBJ2-3; 7 bases map to TRBD2. The CDR3 length is 15 residues. The V gene's germline CDR1 is GTSNPN and CDR2 SVGIG (reference sequence). The junction had 12 bases not matched to a gene; V was cut back by 4 bases and J by 5 bases. The CDR3 loop is CAWTRLGLVVDTQYF. The CDR3 DNA sequence: TGTGCCTGGACCCGCCTCGGACTAGTGGTAGATACGCAGTATTTT.

The rearrangement links TRBV7-3 to TRBJ1-1, with 9 bases lining up with TRBD1. The CDR3 has 18 residues. Looked up from germline, CDR1 is SGHTA and CDR2 is FQGTGA. With 1 base clipped from V and 3 bases from J, the junction kept 12 bases outside the gene matches. The CDR3 loop reads CASSLRPGQGLGDTEAFF. The CDR3 DNA reads as TGTGCCAGCAGCTTAAGACCGGGACAGGGATTAGGCGACACTGAAGCTTTCTTT.

The V call is TRBV19, the J call TRBJ1-5; D may be TRBD1 (5 bases). The CDR3 covers 15 residues. Trimming left V 1 base short and J 6 bases short, with 13 bases between. Germline values: CDR1 LNHDA, CDR2 SQIVND (reference sequence). CDR3 sequence: CASSIVVRAAQPQHF. CDR3 DNA: TGTGCCAGTAGTATAGTTGTCAGGGCCGCTCAGCCCCAGCATTTT.

This chain uses TRBV18 with TRBJ2-1; 7 bases agree with TRBD2. This CDR3 comprises 16 residues. Germline V gives CDR1 KGHSH, CDR2 LQKENI. V dropped 6 bases and J dropped 4; count of bases not matched to a gene: 12. The CDR3 protein is CASSPGSGVQYNEQFF. DNA of the CDR3: TGTGCCAGCTCCCCCGGCAGCGGGGTCCAGTACAATGAGCAGTTCTTC. Using reference TRBV18 and TRBJ2-1 for the parts outside the CDR3, the full variable domain is NAGVMQNPRHLVRRRGQEARLRCSPMKGHSHVYWYRQLPEEGLKFMVYLQKENIIDESGMPKERFSAEFPKEGPSILRIQQVVRGDSAAYFCASSPGSGVQYNEQFFGPGTRLTVL.

This clone was seen once. The chain joins TRBV6-2 or TRBV6-3 to TRBJ1-1; perhaps TRBD1 as D (5 bases). The CDR3 has 12 amino acids. From germline, CDR1 is MNHEY and CDR2 SVGEGT. V was shortened by 5 bases and J by 10 bases, with 14 bases between the two germline ends. CDR3 sequence (DNA): TGTGCCAGCAGTGGCCAGGGCGCCGTAGCTTTCTTT. This encodes CASSGQGAVAFF.

V gene TRBV7-2 combines with J gene TRBJ1-3, with 7 bases identical to TRBD1. This CDR3 is 17 amino acids long. V was pared by 5 bases and J by 0 bases, with 10 bases of the junction left unmatched. Germline CDR1 reads SGHTA; CDR2 reads FQGNSA. CDR3: CASSAGQPTFSGNTIYF. The DNA for the CDR3 is TGTGCCAGCAGCGCGGGACAGCCTACCTTCTCTGGAAACACCATATATTTT.

This clone was seen only a few times. The CDR3 DNA is TGTGCCAGTAGCTGGGGGACAGGGGATTCCAATGAGCAGTTCTTC. Encoded protein: CASSWGTGDSNEQFF. V is TRBV27 and J is TRBJ2-1; TRBD1 aligns across 10 bases. Germline V CDR1 and CDR2: MNHEY, SMNVEV (reference sequence). V shed 9 bases, J shed 6 bases, and the junction held 11 bases outside the gene matches. The CDR3 consists of 15 residues.

J is TRBJ1-1 and V is TRBV19; 11 nucleotides agree with TRBD1. Germline V CDR1 and CDR2: LNHDA, SQIVND (reference sequence). The CDR3 length is 12 residues. J was trimmed by 8 bases and V by 10 bases; bases with no gene match: 6. This CDR3 is CATWDRGAEAFF. CDR3 bases: TGTGCCACATGGGACAGGGGGGCCGAAGCTTTCTTT.

The chain links TRBV27 to TRBJ2-3, with 7 bases that match TRBD1. CDR1 is MNHEY and CDR2 is SMNVEV in the germline V gene (reference sequence). The CDR3 spans 14 residues. V was pared by 6 bases and J by 5 bases, with 8 bases of the junction left unmatched. In nucleotides, the CDR3 is TGTGCCAGCAGCTTAGGGGGCTCCGGAGATACGCAGTATTTT. Translation gives CASSLGGSGDTQYF.

The J gene is TRBJ1-5, the V gene TRBV15; 10 positions agree with TRBD1. Germline CDR1 LNHNV, CDR2 YYDKDF (reference sequence). V trimming: 6 bases; J trimming: 0 bases; junction bases outside the gene matches: 11. CDR3 length equals 18 residues. CDR3 sequence: CATRARDRGHYSNQPQHF. For the CDR3, the DNA is TGTGCCACCAGGGCCCGGGACAGGGGACATTATAGCAATCAGCCCCAGCATTTT. The whole variable domain, remainder taken from reference TRBV15 and TRBJ1-5, is DAMVIQNPRYQVTQFGKPVTLSCSQTLNHNVMYWYQQKSSQAPKLLFHYYDKDFNNEADTPDNFQSRRPNTSFCFLDIRSPGLGDTAMYLCATRARDRGHYSNQPQHFGDGTRLSIL.

This clone was seen once. The genes are TRBV4-3 and TRBJ2-7; D remains ambiguous. Trimming removed 0 bases at V and 0 bases at J, with 6 bases between. In germline, CDR1 is LGHNA, CDR2 YSLEER. CDR3 length equals 14 residues. Written as DNA, the CDR3 is TGCGCCAGCAGCCAAGACAGGTACTCCTACGAGCAGTACTTC. As protein: CASSQDRYSYEQYF.

J is TRBJ1-5 and V is TRBV18; D not certain. This CDR3 is 13 amino acids long. CDR1 KGHSH and CDR2 LQKENI come from the germline V gene. Trimming cost V 3 bases and J 4 bases, with 7 bases left between them. The CDR3 here is CASSPDGNQPQHF. Written as DNA, the CDR3 is TGTGCCAGCTCACCCGACGGGAATCAGCCCCAGCATTTT. Full variable domain (outside the CDR3, taken from reference TRBV18 and TRBJ1-5): NAGVMQNPRHLVRRRGQEARLRCSPMKGHSHVYWYRQLPEEGLKFMVYLQKENIIDESGMPKERFSAEFPKEGPSILRIQQVVRGDSAAYFCASSPDGNQPQHFGDGTRLSIL.

This clone was seen only a few times. The chain combines TRBV28 with TRBJ1-1; no clear D. Germline-derived CDR1 and CDR2 are MDHEN and SYDVKM. The length of the CDR3 is 15 residues. Trimming shortened V by 4 bases and J by 0 bases, and 12 bases separated the two germline ends. The CDR3 sequence: CASSSIPGMNTEAFF. The CDR3 DNA sequence: TGTGCCAGCAGTTCGATCCCGGGGATGAACACTGAAGCTTTCTTT.

The count of this clone is one. The chain employs TRBV9 and TRBJ2-3, with 11 bases lining up with TRBD2. CDR1 and CDR2 (germline): SGDLS, YYNGEE. V shed 1 base, J shed 4 bases, and the junction held 8 bases outside the gene matches. The CDR3 has 17 amino acids. The CDR3 DNA follows: TGTGCCAGCAGCGTAACATTAGCGGGGGGGTGGCCAGATACGCAGTATTTT. Its translation: CASSVTLAGGWPDTQYF. Full variable domain (rest looked up from reference TRBV9 and TRBJ2-3): DSGVTQTPKHLITATGQRVTLRCSPRSGDLSVYWYQQSLDQGLQFLIQYYNGEERAKGNILERFSAQQFPDLHSELNLSSLELGDSALYFCASSVTLAGGWPDTQYFGPGTRLTVL.

This clone was found a few times. J is TRBJ1-6 and V is TRBV6-6, with TRBD1 as a possible D gene (5 bases). V was trimmed by 5 bases and J by 7 bases, leaving 21 bases between them. Germline V gene lookup returns CDR1 MNHNY and CDR2 SVGAGI (reference sequence). This CDR3 comprises 17 residues. The CDR3 protein is CASSPETSYQGNSPLHF. CDR3 nucleotide sequence: TGTGCCAGCAGTCCAGAAACGTCATACCAGGGCAATTCACCCCTCCACTTT.

This clone was detected once. The chain joins TRBV28 to TRBJ1-1; D may be TRBD1 (5 bases). The CDR3 consists of 11 residues. Trimming took 3 bases from V and 13 from J, leaving 12 bases between them. Per germline, CDR1 MDHEN and CDR2 SYDVKM. The CDR3 region is CASSLGQIDFF. The CDR3, as DNA: TGTGCCAGCAGTTTGGGGCAGATAGATTTCTTT.

This clone was recorded once. The chain links TRBV6-6 to TRBJ1-1; D is uncertain. This CDR3 is 15 amino acids long. Germline CDR1 reads MNHNY; CDR2 reads SVGAGI (reference sequence). V was trimmed by 0 bases and J by 1 base, leaving 9 bases between them. Here the CDR3 DNA reads TGTGCCAGCAGTTACTCGAGTACCTCGAACACTGAAGCTTTCTTT. Translated, it gives CASSYSSTSNTEAFF.

The CDR3 reads CASSLVYRGIRETQYF. CDR3 bases: TGTGCCAGCAGCTTAGTTTACAGGGGAATTCGAGAGACCCAGTACTTC. The gene calls are TRBV7-2 and TRBJ2-5; TRBD1 matches at 7 bases. CDR1 is SGHTA and CDR2 is FQGNSA in the germline V gene. Trimming removed 1 base from V and 4 bases from J; junction bases left unmatched: 9. CDR3 length: 16 residues.

V is TRBV18 and J is TRBJ1-1; TRBD1 might be the D (6 bases). The CDR3 spans 15 residues. Germline CDR1 and CDR2: KGHSH and LQKENI. Trimming pared 3 bases from V and 4 bases from J, leaving 15 bases between. CDR3 in DNA: TGTGCCAGCTCACCCGCCCGGGGGGGCGGCACTGAAGCTTTCTTT. This translates into CASSPARGGGTEAFF.

This chain links TRBV4-3 with TRBJ2-7; 13 bases line up with TRBD2. Germline trimming cut 5 bases from V and 1 base from J; bases unmatched to any gene: 2. The germline V gene encodes CDR1 LGHNA and CDR2 YSLEER. This CDR3 is built from 15 residues. CDR3 protein: CASSEGLAGSYEQYF. The CDR3 region has the DNA TGCGCCAGCAGCGAGGGACTAGCGGGGTCCTACGAGCAGTACTTC.

V is TRBV14 and J is TRBJ1-2; D ambiguous. The V gene lost 0 bases and the J gene lost 8 bases, with 16 bases spanning the gap. CDR1 is SGHDN, CDR2 FVKESK, per germline. The CDR3 has 15 amino acids. CDR3 residues: CASSQDPRRMGGYTF. CDR3 nucleotides: TGTGCCAGCAGCCAAGATCCTCGAAGAATGGGCGGCTACACCTTC.

The V call is TRBV7-9, the J call TRBJ1-6, with 10 bases lining up with TRBD1. Germline values: CDR1 SEHNR, CDR2 FQNEAQ (reference sequence). This CDR3 spans 15 amino acids. V shed 5 bases and J 8 bases; nucleotides not matched to a gene: 6. The CDR3 DNA reads TGTGCCAGCAGCCTCGGGACAGGGGTATATTCACCCCTCCACTTT. This sequence encodes CASSLGTGVYSPLHF.

The chain links TRBV7-6 to TRBJ2-3; D is unclear. The CDR3 length is 15 residues. CDR1 and CDR2 (germline): SGHVS, FNYEAQ. Trimming cost V 2 bases and J 3 bases, with 12 bases left between them. CDR3 protein: CASSLQPGSTDTQYF. The DNA of the CDR3 is TGTGCCAGCAGCTTACAGCCGGGTTCGACAGATACGCAGTATTTT. Supplemented by reference TRBV7-6 and TRBJ2-3, the full variable domain reads GAGVSQSPRYKVTKRGQDVALRCDPISGHVSLYWYRQALGQGPEFLTYFNYEAQQDKSGLPNDRFSAERPEGSISTLTIQRTEQRDSAMYRCASSLQPGSTDTQYFGPGTRLTVL.

The V call is TRBV11-2, the J call TRBJ1-5; D possibly corresponds to TRBD1 (5 bases). Trimming left V 4 bases short and J 5 bases short, with 9 bases between. The CDR3 is 13 amino acids. CDR1 is SGHAT, CDR2 FQNNGV, per germline. The CDR3 DNA follows: TGTGCCAGCAGCTCCAGGGTGGATCAGCCCCAGCATTTT. It specifies CASSSRVDQPQHF. Looking up the rest from reference TRBV11-2 and TRBJ1-5 gives the full variable domain: EAGVAQSPRYKIIEKRQSVAFWCNPISGHATLYWYQQILGQGPKLLIQFQNNGVVDDSQLPKDRFSAERLKGVDSTLKIQPAKLEDSAVYLCASSSRVDQPQHFGDGTRLSIL.

The chain has TRBV7-2 and TRBJ1-4, with 10 bases lining up with TRBD1. CDR1 SGHTA and CDR2 FQGNSA come from the germline V gene. Germline trimming cut 6 bases from V and 12 bases from J; bases unmatched to any gene: 19. The CDR3 is 17 residues long. CDR3 protein: CASSHPPRGQGVRELFF. The CDR3 DNA is TGTGCCAGCAGTCACCCCCCCCGCGGACAGGGGGTTCGGGAACTGTTTTTT. The variable domain in full, with the rest retrieved from reference TRBV7-2 and TRBJ1-4, is GAGVSQSPSNKVTEKGKDVELRCDPISGHTALYWYRQSLGQGLEFLIYFQGNSAPDKSGLPSDRFSAERTGGSVSTLTIQRTQQEDSAVYLCASSHPPRGQGVRELFFGSGTQLSVL.

This chain uses TRBV9 with TRBJ2-7; no reliable D call. Per the germline V gene, CDR1 is SGDLS and CDR2 is YYNGEE. The CDR3 totals 14 residues. The V gene lost 2 bases and the J gene lost 1 base, with 10 bases spanning the gap. The CDR3 is CASSVTADSYEQYF. CDR3 nucleotide sequence: TGTGCCAGCAGCGTTACGGCGGATTCCTACGAGCAGTACTTC.